This T cell receptor (beta chain) was sequenced during a study of tumor-infiltrating lymphocytes in oesophageal squamous cell carcinoma. TCRdb redid the calling of the PCR reads with MiXCR, one entry per CDR3 protein. The sample records roughly 21,000 distinct CDR3 sequences, under 40% being singletons. The CDR3 runs to 12 residues. CDR1 is SGHTA and CDR2 is FQGNSA in the germline V gene. Trimming took off 1 base at V and 11 bases at J, with 9 bases between the two ends. This TCR was sampled from a male donor with esophageal squamous cell carcinoma. Sequencing was done on a sample of esophageal tumor tissue. This sequence joins TRBV7-2 and TRBJ2-1, with D unresolved. The CDR3 reads CASSLVTRKQFF. The CDR3 DNA is TGTGCCAGCAGCTTAGTGACCCGTAAGCAGTTCTTC.